Each of the 17 T cell receptor beta chains below was sequenced from the same sample in a study of blood T cell repertoires in COVID-19. The data were produced by immunoSEQ multiplex PCR, yet TCRdb's version contains in-frame clones alone and is incomplete. This table has around 50,000 clones, approximately 88% appearing once. The sequenced sample was peripheral blood. The source of these receptors is a human donor in a cohort sampled during active COVID-19.

The chain links TRBV12-3 or TRBV12-4 to TRBJ1-2, with 7 bases that match TRBD1. The V and J ends lost 7 bases and 8 bases, in that order; junction bases with no gene match: 10. There are 13 residues in the CDR3. The CDR3 region is CASTPSGTVGYTF. Written as DNA, the CDR3 is TGTGCCAGCACCCCCTCCGGGACAGTAGGCTACACCTTC.

The V and J genes are TRBV19 and TRBJ1-2; possible D gene TRBD1, 6 bases. In germline, CDR1 is LNHDA, CDR2 SQIVND (reference sequence). This CDR3 is built from 13 residues. V lost 2 bases, J lost 2 bases, and 6 bases lay in between. The CDR3 here is CASSIQGNYGYTF. CDR3 nucleotide sequence: TGTGCCAGTAGTATACAGGGGAACTATGGCTACACCTTC.

This clone was counted a few times. This CDR3 is CASSVGTGNQPQHF. In nucleotides, the CDR3 is TGTGCCAGCAGCGTCGGGACAGGGAATCAGCCCCAGCATTTT. V and J are TRBV9 and TRBJ1-5; 9 bases map to TRBD1. Trimming removed 2 bases from V and 4 bases from J; junction bases left unmatched: 1. CDR1 is SGDLS, CDR2 YYNGEE, per germline. The CDR3 has 14 residues.

The gene calls are TRBV6-4 and TRBJ2-3; 9 bases line up with TRBD2. The CDR3 is made up of 16 amino acids. In germline, CDR1 is MRHNA, CDR2 SNTAGT. V dropped 0 bases and J dropped 2; count of bases not matched to a gene: 3. In nucleotides, the CDR3 is TGTGCCAGCAGTGACTCTCGCGGGGGGGCCACAGATACGCAGTATTTT. It yields the protein CASSDSRGGATDTQYF.

The chain carries TRBV28 and TRBJ2-7, with 7 bases aligning to TRBD1. Germline assignment: CDR1 MDHEN and CDR2 SYDVKM. The ends lost 7 bases at V and 4 bases at J; junction bases unmatched: 13. This CDR3 comprises 15 residues. DNA of the CDR3: TGTGCCAGCACGACTATCGGGACAGCCCCATACGAGCAGTACTTC. This codes for CASTTIGTAPYEQYF. Full variable domain (missing parts from reference TRBV28 and TRBJ2-7): DVKVTQSSRYLVKRTGEKVFLECVQDMDHENMFWYRQDPGLGLRLIYFSYDVKMKEKGDIPEGYSVSREKKERFSLILESASTNQTSMYLCASTTIGTAPYEQYFGPGTRLTVT.

The chain is built from TRBV6-4 and TRBJ2-2; D ambiguous. CDR3 size: 14 residues. The V end was cut by 6 bases, the J end by 3 bases, with 11 bases between. The germline V gene encodes CDR1 MRHNA and CDR2 SNTAGT. The CDR3 is CASRSQSYTGELFF. In nucleotides, the CDR3 is TGTGCCAGCAGATCACAGAGCTACACCGGGGAGCTGTTTTTT.

The genes are TRBV3-1 (or the pseudogene TRBV3-2) and TRBJ1-5, with D perhaps TRBD1 (6 bases). The ends were cut back, 2 bases at V and 4 bases at J, with 9 bases in the middle. CDR1 and CDR2 (germline): LGHDT, YNNKEL (reference sequence). This CDR3 is 14 amino acids long. CDR3: CASSQRGGNQPQHF. CDR3 nucleotides: TGTGCCAGCAGCCAAAGGGGGGGGAATCAGCCCCAGCATTTT.

The rearrangement links TRBV6-2 or TRBV6-3 to TRBJ1-4; D unclear. V gave up 1 base and J gave up 7 bases, with 16 bases separating them. Looked up from germline, CDR1 is MNHEY and CDR2 is SVGEGT. The CDR3 sequence is 16 residues long. The CDR3, as DNA: TGTGCCAGCAGTTACTTGCGGCGAGGGCTTGTTGAAAAACTGTTTTTT. Amino acids: CASSYLRRGLVEKLFF.

The J gene is TRBJ2-3, the V gene TRBV11-1; unclear D gene. The CDR3 is 12 residues long. Trimming took off 5 bases at V and 1 base at J, with 4 bases between the two ends. Germline loops: CDR1 SGHAT, CDR2 FQDESV (reference sequence). The CDR3 reads CASSPGTDTQYF. Written as DNA, the CDR3 is TGTGCCAGCAGCCCGGGCACAGATACGCAGTATTTT.

This clone was seen once. The chain employs TRBV4-3 and TRBJ1-4, with D possibly TRBD1 on 5 matching bases. The V end was cut by 0 bases, the J end by 10 bases, with 15 bases between. The germline CDR1 and CDR2 sequences are LGHNA and YSLEER. The CDR3 covers 15 residues. The CDR3 reads CASSQESSARGKLFF. The CDR3 DNA reads TGCGCCAGCAGCCAAGAAAGCTCCGCAAGGGGAAAACTGTTTTTT.

The rearrangement links TRBV7-9 to TRBJ1-1, with D unresolved. Trimming took 6 bases from V and 6 from J, leaving 17 bases between them. Germline V gene sequence: CDR1 SEHNR, CDR2 FQNEAQ (reference sequence). The CDR3 is 14 residues long. CDR3 region: CASSGLGFGSEAFF. CDR3 DNA sequence: TGTGCCAGCAGTGGGTTGGGCTTCGGCTCTGAAGCTTTCTTT.

The chain joins TRBV9 to TRBJ2-2, with D perhaps matching TRBD2 (6 bases). The germline V gene has CDR1 SGDLS and CDR2 YYNGEE. The CDR3 is 16 amino acids. Trimming pared 2 bases from V and 2 bases from J, leaving 13 bases between. The CDR3 DNA is TGTGCCAGCAGCGTCTTAGGAGCGGGCAACACCGGGGAGCTGTTTTTT. Translating gives CASSVLGAGNTGELFF.

This clone has a handful of counts. The chain recombines TRBV3-1 (or the pseudogene TRBV3-2) with TRBJ2-1; TRBD1 aligns across 11 bases. The CDR3 loop spans 15 amino acids. Trimming took 2 bases from V and 8 from J; bases not matched to a gene: 5. Per the germline V gene, CDR1 is LGHDT and CDR2 is YNNKEL (reference sequence). The CDR3 bases are TGTGCCAGCAGCCAACGGGGGGACAGGGGGTATGAGCAGTTCTTC. It is translated as CASSQRGDRGYEQFF.

The V and J genes are TRBV7-9 and TRBJ2-3; 8 bases agree with TRBD1. After removal of 1 base from V and 5 bases from J, the junction contained 2 bases not matched to a gene. Per the germline V gene, CDR1 is SEHNR and CDR2 is FQNEAQ (reference sequence). This CDR3 contains 14 residues. The CDR3 reads CASSLGQGIDTQYF. In DNA, the CDR3 is TGTGCCAGCAGCTTAGGACAGGGGATAGATACGCAGTATTTT.

This chain connects TRBV25-1 to TRBJ2-3; possible D gene TRBD2, 6 bases. CDR1 and CDR2 (germline): MGHDK, SYGVNS. CDR3 length: 13 amino acids. V lost 6 bases and J 6 bases, leaving 13 bases between the germline ends. The chain's CDR3 is CASSPAGRDTQYF. The CDR3 DNA follows: TGTGCCAGCAGCCCGGCGGGGCGGGATACGCAGTATTTT. The whole variable domain, filled in from reference TRBV25-1 and TRBJ2-3, reads EADIYQTPRYLVIGTGKKITLECSQTMGHDKMYWYQQDPGMELHLIHYSYGVNSTEKGDLSSESTVSRIRTEHFPLTLESARPSHTSQYLCASSPAGRDTQYFGPGTRLTVL.

This chain uses TRBV15 with TRBJ2-2; TRBD2 matches at 8 bases. Germline CDR1 LNHNV, CDR2 YYDKDF (reference sequence). The junction had 10 bases not matched to a gene; V was cut back by 2 bases and J by 5 bases. The CDR3 runs to 17 residues. The CDR3 sequence: CATSRPPGGGRTGELFF. The CDR3 DNA is TGTGCCACCAGCAGACCCCCGGGGGGGGGCCGAACCGGGGAGCTGTTTTTT.

The chain links TRBV6-5 to TRBJ2-2; D is unresolved. This CDR3 region has 13 residues. V was trimmed by 10 bases and J by 1 base, leaving 10 bases between them. Per the germline V gene, CDR1 is MNHEY and CDR2 is SVGAGI. The CDR3 here is CAITDLNTGELFF. CDR3 nucleotides: TGTGCCATTACAGACCTGAACACCGGGGAGCTGTTTTTT.